This TCR beta chain appears in the sequencing data of a study of PD-L1 blockade in urothelial cancer. Study context: Men with urothelial cancer arising in the bladder made up about 90% of the roughly 30 patients. Findings and caveats of the study: Better survival was forecast by a pretreatment blood TCR clonality below the median.

The templates were synthetic TCR analogs, and they were spiked into each PCR. Assay used: immunoSEQ multiplex PCR; TCRdb lists only in-frame clones, some missing. The table lists under 130,000 clones, around 85% of them singletons, with 2% to 2.5% in the top ten. On this clone itself: Its antigen is as yet unknown.

The CDR3 contains 11 residues. In germline, CDR1 is SGHNT, CDR2 YYREEE (reference sequence). Trimming cost V 4 bases and J 4 bases, with 3 bases left between them. The chain combines TRBV5-4 with TRBJ2-1; D call uncertain. The sequence came from a man aged 50-59 years with urothelial cancer. The sample in question was PBMCs, obtained around atezolizumab (anti-PD-L1) treatment. The CDR3 spells CASSTYNEQFF. The CDR3 DNA is TGTGCCAGCAGCACTTACAATGAGCAGTTCTTC.